This is a list of T cell receptor beta chains from one sample in a study of blood T cells in healthy people across ages. TCRdb called the 5' RACE reads again in MiXCR, with one record for every CDR3 protein. The sample lists hundreds of thousands of distinct CDR3 sequences, around 52% occurring once. Material: blood. The receptors stem from a woman older than 75 in good health. The CDR3 runs from the conserved cysteine through the conserved F or W. A D gene is named only where the DNA matches it firmly. Part of the rows lack a size; the others show once, few, many or a class for expanded clones.

15 | TRBJ2-1 | TRBV30 | NA | NA | TGTGCCTGGAGTGTATGGGCCAGGGTTAACAATGAGCAGTTCTTC | CAWSVWARVNNEQFF
18 | TRBJ2-6 | TRBV15 | NA | many | TGTGCCACCAGCAGAGATATCGCGGACACCTCTGGGGCCAACGTCCTGACTTTC | CATSRDIADTSGANVLTF
14 | TRBJ2-7 | TRBV9 | TRBD2 | NA | TGTGCCAGCAGCCCCAGCGGGGGGGAGTACGAGCAGTACTTC | CASSPSGGEYEQYF
14 | TRBJ2-7 | TRBV14 | NA | NA | TGTGCCAGCAGCCAAGGCGGCGGACGCTACGAGCAGTACTTC | CASSQGGGRYEQYF
13 | TRBJ2-7 | TRBV28 | TRBD1 | many | TGTGCCAGCAGCAAACTAGACAGGGACGAGCAGTACTTC | CASSKLDRDEQYF
16 | TRBJ2-7 | TRBV4-2 | NA | NA | TGTGCCAGCAGCCTCCGGGACACCGAAAACTCCTACGAGCAGTACTTC | CASSLRDTENSYEQYF
12 | TRBJ1-1 | TRBV20-1 | NA | NA | TGCAGTGATAGGTCGGGTGACACTGAAGCTTTCTTT | CSDRSGDTEAFF
14 | TRBJ2-3 | TRBV5-1 | NA | few | TGCGCCAGCAGCGCCACCAGACCTGCAGATACGCAGTATTTT | CASSATRPADTQYF
11 | TRBJ2-5 | TRBV10-3 | TRBD1 | NA | TGTGCCATGGGACAGAAAGAGACCCAGTACTTC | CAMGQKETQYF
15 | TRBJ2-7 | TRBV14 | NA | once | TGTGCCAGCAGCCAAACCGGGGACACTCTCTACGAGCAGTACTTC | CASSQTGDTLYEQYF
15 | TRBJ2-7 | TRBV5-6 | TRBD2 | few | TGTGCCAGCAGCCCCGCGGGGACTAGTCCTCATGAGCAGTACTTC | CASSPAGTSPHEQYF
15 | TRBJ1-6 | TRBV12-3/TRBV12-4 | NA | many | TGTGCCAGCACCCCACGCGGCTCCTATAATTCACCCCTCCACTTT | CASTPRGSYNSPLHF
15 | TRBJ2-3 | TRBV10-3 | TRBD1 | many | TGTGCCATCAGTTCCGCCGACAGGGGCACAGATACGCAGTATTTT | CAISSADRGTDTQYF
14 | TRBJ2-4 | TRBV7-2 | NA | many | TGTGCCAGCAGCCCGGGGCTTGGTATGGACATTCAGTACTTC | CASSPGLGMDIQYF
15 | TRBJ2-5 | TRBV27 | TRBD2 | NA | TGTGCCAGCAGTTTGCTAGCGGGGCTGCGGGAGACCCAGTACTTC | CASSLLAGLRETQYF
14 | TRBJ2-5 | TRBV10-3 | NA | NA | TGTGCCATCAGTGAGGGACCGGGACAAGAGACCCAGTACTTC | CAISEGPGQETQYF
14 | TRBJ2-5 | TRBV11-3 | NA | once | TGTGCCAGCAGCACTACTAGTTTTTCGGAGACCCAGTACTTC | CASSTTSFSETQYF
16 | TRBJ2-7 | TRBV6-6 | TRBD2 | many | TGTGCCAGCAGTTCATCGGGACTAGCGGGTACCTACGAGCAGTACTTC | CASSSSGLAGTYEQYF
16 | TRBJ2-1 | TRBV18 | NA | many | TGTGCCAGCTCACCGACTCAGGGCGACTCCTACAATGAGCAGTTCTTC | CASSPTQGDSYNEQFF
14 | TRBJ2-1 | TRBV7-8 | NA | NA | TGTGCCAGCACCTTGGACCCGGATTACAATGAGCAGTTCTTC | CASTLDPDYNEQFF
17 | TRBJ2-2 | TRBV4-1 | TRBD1 | NA | TGCGCCAGCAGCCCCGGACAGGGGGCCGGAGTTAACGGGGAGCTGTTTTTT | CASSPGQGAGVNGELFF
13 | TRBJ1-6 | TRBV18 | TRBD1 | many | TGTGCCAGCTCACCCGGACAGGGAGAGCCCCTCCACTTT | CASSPGQGEPLHF
13 | TRBJ2-7 | TRBV28 | NA | NA | TGTGTCAGCAGTTTCTACGGGAACTACGAGCAGTACTTC | CVSSFYGNYEQYF
13 | TRBJ2-7 | TRBV20-1 | NA | once | TGCAGTGCTAGACGGGGGTACTACAATGAGCAGTACTTC | CSARRGYYNEQYF
14 | TRBJ2-7 | TRBV12-3/TRBV12-4 | NA | NA | TGTGCCAGCAGGGCTGGACAGAGCTCCTACGAGCAGTACTTC | CASRAGQSSYEQYF
11 | TRBJ2-5 | TRBV29-1 | NA | many | TGCAGCGTTGTCTCGGCGGAGACCCAGTACTTC | CSVVSAETQYF
14 | TRBJ2-5 | TRBV5-1 | NA | many | TGCGCCAGCAGACTCCAAGGATCCCAAGAGACCCAGTACTTC | CASRLQGSQETQYF
15 | TRBJ2-1 | TRBV2 | NA | NA | TGTGCCAGCAGTGAAGGGAGCCAGGTTGGAGATGAGCAGTTCTTC | CASSEGSQVGDEQFF
15 | TRBJ2-7 | TRBV2 | TRBD2 | few | TGTGCCAGCAGCCCCGGGACTAGAGGCCCCTACGAGCAGTACTTC | CASSPGTRGPYEQYF
16 | TRBJ2-3 | TRBV5-5 | NA | once | TGTGCCAGCAGCGTGGGCCTTAACGGGCCCACGGATACGCAGTATTTT | CASSVGLNGPTDTQYF
13 | TRBJ1-1 | TRBV30 | NA | NA | TGTGCCTGGAGTGTATTCGACGGGGGTGAAGCTTTCTTT | CAWSVFDGGEAFF
15 | TRBJ2-3 | TRBV5-1 | NA | NA | TGCGCCAGCAGCTTCCAAGGCGAGAGCACAGATACGCAGTATTTT | CASSFQGESTDTQYF
15 | TRBJ2-3 | TRBV7-9 | NA | many | TGTGCCAGCAGCGCCGGGACGCCTATGGCAGATACGCAGTATTTT | CASSAGTPMADTQYF
14 | TRBJ1-1 | TRBV2 | TRBD1 | once | TGTGCCAGCACACCTGCTTGGGGACAGGGTGAAGCTTTCTTT | CASTPAWGQGEAFF
11 | TRBJ1-1 | TRBV5-1 | NA | NA | TGCGCCAGCACCCTGGGCACTGAAGCTTTCTTT | CASTLGTEAFF
17 | TRBJ2-1 | TRBV7-6 | NA | NA | TGTGCCAGCAGCTCGACCATCGTAGAGGGCCGCTACAATGAGCAGTTCTTC | CASSSTIVEGRYNEQFF
15 | TRBJ1-4 | TRBV18 | NA | many | TGTGCCAGCTCACCACCACCCGCAACTAATGAAAAACTGTTTTTT | CASSPPPATNEKLFF
15 | TRBJ1-5 | TRBV7-2 | NA | NA | TGTGCCAGCAGCTTACGGGTCGGCTGGATGCAGCCCCAGCATTTT | CASSLRVGWMQPQHF
13 | TRBJ2-4 | TRBV5-1 | NA | NA | TGCGCCAGCAGCGTGGGGCAAGTTGACATTCAGTACTTC | CASSVGQVDIQYF
11 | TRBJ1-3 | TRBV7-9 | NA | many | TGTGCCAGCAGCTCCGGAAACACCATATATTTT | CASSSGNTIYF
13 | TRBJ2-3 | TRBV29-1 | NA | many | TGCAGCGTTGCGTCCGGACGGGGAGATACGCAGTATTTT | CSVASGRGDTQYF
13 | TRBJ2-7 | TRBV29-1 | NA | once | TGCAGCGTCGCAGGGCAGGGGGGTGACGAGCAGTACTTC | CSVAGQGGDEQYF
13 | TRBJ1-2 | TRBV29-1 | TRBD1 | NA | TGCAGCGTTCTCCGGGACAGGGTTAATGGCTACACCTTC | CSVLRDRVNGYTF
14 | TRBJ1-5 | TRBV3-1 | NA | NA | TGTGCCAGCAGCCTAGGGGAGGGTTACCGGCCCCAGCATTTT | CASSLGEGYRPQHF
12 | TRBJ2-3 | TRBV29-1 | NA | NA | TGCAGCGTTGGGGCCCGCACAGATACGCAGTATTTT | CSVGARTDTQYF
14 | TRBJ2-3 | TRBV6-5 | NA | many | TGTGCCAGCAGTTACTCTTCCCGCCCGGATACGCAGTATTTT | CASSYSSRPDTQYF
12 | TRBJ2-2 | TRBV3-1 | TRBD2 | NA | TGTGCCAGCAACGGACTAGGCCGGGAGCTGTTTTTT | CASNGLGRELFF
11 | TRBJ1-1 | TRBV12-3/TRBV12-4 | NA | NA | TGTGCCAGCCGATCAGGGTTTGAAGCTTTCTTT | CASRSGFEAFF
13 | TRBJ2-7 | TRBV27 | NA | NA | TGTGCCAGCAGCGCGGGGTGGGCCTACGAGCAGTACTTC | CASSAGWAYEQYF
17 | TRBJ2-6 | TRBV5-1 | NA | many | TGCGCCAGCAGCTTTCAGGGGTCAAATTTTGGGGCCAACGTCCTGACTTTC | CASSFQGSNFGANVLTF
16 | TRBJ2-7 | TRBV28 | NA | many | TGTGCCAGCATCCCCGGGACAGCGGGGAGCTCCTACGAGCAGTACTTC | CASIPGTAGSSYEQYF